This T cell receptor beta chain is from a study of blood T cell repertoires in COVID-19. In this sample, this clone turned up a few times. Profiled with immunoSEQ multiplex PCR; TCRdb holds only in-frame clones, not every one. In the table there are fewer than 20,000 clones, roughly 93% of which are singletons. This receptor was obtained from a woman aged 50 to 65 with active COVID-19. Sequenced sample: peripheral blood.

The CDR3 spells CASSLRDSPLHF. The DNA of the CDR3 is TGTGCCAGCTCCTTGAGGGATTCACCCCTCCACTTT. The chain combines TRBV6-5 with TRBJ1-6; D is unclear. V shed 8 bases and J shed 8 bases, with 10 bases lying between them. This CDR3 contains 12 residues. Germline-derived CDR1 and CDR2 are MNHEY and SVGAGI.